This paragraph covers one T cell receptor beta chain sequence. What it binds is not known. The donors were in the approximately 130-subject validation cohort, distinct from the roughly 700-subject first cohort. This CDR3 has 17 amino acids. Trimming took off 0 bases at V and 0 bases at J, with 15 bases between the two ends. CDR1 and CDR2 (germline): SGHRS, YFSETQ. Repertoires were generated with immunoSEQ multiplex PCR, while TCRdb's copy carries only in-frame clones and drops some. Of about 92,000 clones in the sample, approximately 94% are singletons; the top ten hold around 1.1%. This sample stems from a study of cytomegalovirus exposure and HLA in healthy donors. General observations from the study: For cytomegalovirus status, the classifier reportedly gave diagnoses with high specificity and sensitivity.

This clonotype was obtained from a woman aged 30 to 39 in good health and CMV-seropositive. V is TRBV5-1 and J is TRBJ1-1; D unresolved. The sample comprised PBMCs. CDR3 in DNA: TGCGCCAGCAGCTTGGAATCAGGTAGGCGCATGAACACTGAAGCTTTCTTT. As protein: CASSLESGRRMNTEAFF.